This TCR beta chain came from a study of TIL therapy for anti-PD-1-resistant metastatic lung cancer. On the study more broadly: Tumors carried a median 1.5 non-synonymous mutations per megabase.

Sequencing used immunoSEQ v3. Libraries were prepared by immunoSEQ multiplex PCR; TCRdb keeps only in-frame clonotypes and omits some of them. The sample consists of tens of thousands of clones, around 64% of them appearing once. Time point reported: pre-treatment sample, taken before nivolumab and TIL therapy. Tumor tissue came from excised metastases, mostly pleural nodules or supraclavicular lymph nodes. Enrollment ran from October 2017 to early 2020. Germline CDR1 is SGDLS and CDR2 is YYNGEE. With 5 bases removed from V and 1 base from J, the gap between germline ends came to 9 bases. The CDR3 spans 13 residues.

Sequenced here: tumor tissue, sampled at baseline. The chain uses TRBV9 and TRBJ2-5; no clear D gene. The receptor's source is a person aged 25 to 85 with non-small cell lung cancer. The chain's CDR3 is CASSRGVQETQYF. The CDR3 DNA reads as TGTGCCAGCAGTCGAGGAGTCCAAGAGACCCAGTACTTC.